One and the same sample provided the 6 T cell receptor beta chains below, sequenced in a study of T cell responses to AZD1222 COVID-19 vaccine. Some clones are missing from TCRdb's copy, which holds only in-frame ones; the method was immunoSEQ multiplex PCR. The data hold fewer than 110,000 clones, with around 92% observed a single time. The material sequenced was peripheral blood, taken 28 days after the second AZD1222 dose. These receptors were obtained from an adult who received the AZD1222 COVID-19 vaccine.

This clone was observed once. The CDR3 coding sequence is TGCAGTGCTAGTACCGCAGCACAGCCCCAGCATTTT. Translation: CSASTAAQPQHF. The J gene is TRBJ1-5, the V gene TRBV20-1; D call uncertain. The germline gives CDR1 DFQATT, CDR2 SNEGSKA (reference sequence). The CDR3 has 12 amino acids. V dropped 3 bases and J dropped 7 bases, with 10 bases sitting between them.

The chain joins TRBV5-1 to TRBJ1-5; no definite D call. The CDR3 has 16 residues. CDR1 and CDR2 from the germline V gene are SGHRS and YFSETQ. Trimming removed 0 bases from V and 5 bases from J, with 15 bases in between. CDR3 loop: CASSLGPGSDHQPQHF. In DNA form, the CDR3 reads TGCGCCAGCAGCTTGGGTCCGGGGTCGGATCATCAGCCCCAGCATTTT.

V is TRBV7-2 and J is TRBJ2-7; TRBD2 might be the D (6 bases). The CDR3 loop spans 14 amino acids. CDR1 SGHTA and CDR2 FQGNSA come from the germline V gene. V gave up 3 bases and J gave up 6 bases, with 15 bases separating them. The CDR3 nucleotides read TGTGCCAGCAGCTTTGGGCGGGAAGCTAGCGAGCAGTACTTC. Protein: CASSFGREASEQYF.

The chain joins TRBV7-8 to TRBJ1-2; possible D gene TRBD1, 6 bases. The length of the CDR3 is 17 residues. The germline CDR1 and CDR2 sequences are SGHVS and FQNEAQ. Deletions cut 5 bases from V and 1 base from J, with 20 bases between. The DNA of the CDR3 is TGTGCCAGCAGCCCCTGGGAGGCGGGGGGCCGTAACTATGGCTACACCTTC. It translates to CASSPWEAGGRNYGYTF.

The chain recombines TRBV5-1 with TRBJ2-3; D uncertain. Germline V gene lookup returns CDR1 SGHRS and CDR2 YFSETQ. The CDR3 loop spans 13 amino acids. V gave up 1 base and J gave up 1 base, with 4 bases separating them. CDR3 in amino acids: CASSLRGTDTQYF. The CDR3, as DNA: TGCGCCAGCAGCTTGCGCGGCACAGATACGCAGTATTTT.

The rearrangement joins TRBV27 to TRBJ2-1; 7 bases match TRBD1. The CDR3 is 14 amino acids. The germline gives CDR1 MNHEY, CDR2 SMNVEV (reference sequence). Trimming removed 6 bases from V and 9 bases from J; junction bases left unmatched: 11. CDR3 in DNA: TGTGCCAGCAGCCCGGGGACAGTAAGTAGTGAGCAGTTCTTC. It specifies CASSPGTVSSEQFF.